The clone carrying this T cell receptor (beta chain) appeared many times. What it binds is unknown. This CDR3 comprises 13 residues. Germline CDR1 reads SGHTA; CDR2 reads FQGNSA. Trimming cost V 4 bases and J 5 bases, with 10 bases left between them. This entry belongs to a study of T cells after yellow fever vaccination. Findings and caveats of the study: The secondary T-cell response peaked on day 5, not day 15, but was weaker. Reappearing after the booster were most of the clones from primary vaccination (less than 98% CD4, approximately 88% CD8). Across the CD4 and CD8 compartments, a small share of clonotypes was present in both. FACS-sorted repertoires could contain abundant clonotypes contaminating from the bulk population.

Each CDR3 protein is one row after TCRdb ran MiXCR on the 5' RACE reads. The table lists about 120,000 distinct CDR3 sequences, around 7.2% of them singletons. The clonotype comes from a man younger than 35 who received the YFV17D yellow fever vaccine. J is TRBJ2-3 and V is TRBV7-2, with D perhaps matching TRBD1 or TRBD2 (5 bases each). The sample was CD4+ T cells sorted from PBMCs, taken more than 35 days after the first yellow fever vaccination. This CDR3 is CASSWGTGDTQYF. DNA of the CDR3: TGTGCCAGCAGCTGGGGGACGGGAGATACGCAGTATTTT. Filled out from reference TRBV7-2 and TRBJ2-3, the complete variable domain reads GAGVSQSPSNKVTEKGKDVELRCDPISGHTALYWYRQSLGQGLEFLIYFQGNSAPDKSGLPSDRFSAERTGGSVSTLTIQRTQQEDSAVYLCASSWGTGDTQYFGPGTRLTVL.